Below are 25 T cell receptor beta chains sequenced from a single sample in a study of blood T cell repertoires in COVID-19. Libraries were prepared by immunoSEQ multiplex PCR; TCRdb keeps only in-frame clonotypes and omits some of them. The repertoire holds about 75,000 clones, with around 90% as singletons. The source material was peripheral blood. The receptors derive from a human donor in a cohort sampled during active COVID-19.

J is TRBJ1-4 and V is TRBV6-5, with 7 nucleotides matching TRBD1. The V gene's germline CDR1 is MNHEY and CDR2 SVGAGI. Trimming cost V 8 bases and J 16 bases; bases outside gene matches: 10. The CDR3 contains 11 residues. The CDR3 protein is CASGQDRTPFF. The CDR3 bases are TGTGCCAGCGGGCAGGACAGGACTCCGTTTTTT.

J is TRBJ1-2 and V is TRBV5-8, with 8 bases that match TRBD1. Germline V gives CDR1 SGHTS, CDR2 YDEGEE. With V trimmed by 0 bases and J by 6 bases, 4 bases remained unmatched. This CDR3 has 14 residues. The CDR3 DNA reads TGTGCCAGCAGCTTGGCCTTGACAGGGGATGGCTACACCTTC. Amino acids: CASSLALTGDGYTF.

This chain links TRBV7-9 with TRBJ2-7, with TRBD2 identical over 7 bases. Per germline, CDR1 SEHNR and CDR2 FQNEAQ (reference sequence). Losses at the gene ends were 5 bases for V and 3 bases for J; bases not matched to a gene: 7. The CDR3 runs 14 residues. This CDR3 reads CASSEAAGHYEQYF. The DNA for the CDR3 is TGTGCCAGCAGCGAAGCAGCGGGGCACTACGAGCAGTACTTC. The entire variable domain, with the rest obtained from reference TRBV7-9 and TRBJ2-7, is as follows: DTGVSQNPRHKITKRGQNVTFRCDPISEHNRLYWYRQTLGQGPEFLTYFQNEAQLEKSRLLSDRFSAERPKGSFSTLEIQRTEQGDSAMYLCASSEAAGHYEQYFGPGTRLTVT.

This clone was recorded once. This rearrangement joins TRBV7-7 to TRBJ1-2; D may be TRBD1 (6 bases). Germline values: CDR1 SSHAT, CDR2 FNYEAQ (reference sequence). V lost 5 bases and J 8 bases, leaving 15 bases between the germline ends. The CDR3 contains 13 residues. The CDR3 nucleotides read TGTGCCAGCAGCCCGATCACAGGGCAGGGCTACACCTTC. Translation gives CASSPITGQGYTF. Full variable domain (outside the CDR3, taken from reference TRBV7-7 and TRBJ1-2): GAGVSQSPRYKVTKRGQDVTLRCDPISSHATLYWYQQALGQGPEFLTYFNYEAQPDKSGLPSDRFSAERPEGSISTLTIQRTEQRDSAMYRCASSPITGQGYTFGSGTRLTVV.

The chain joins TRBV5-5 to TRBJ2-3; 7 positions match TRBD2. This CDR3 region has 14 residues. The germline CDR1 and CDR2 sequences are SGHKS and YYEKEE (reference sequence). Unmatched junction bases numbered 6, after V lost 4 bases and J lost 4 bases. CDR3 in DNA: TGTGCCAGCAGCATCCGACTAGCCGCAGATACGCAGTATTTT. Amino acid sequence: CASSIRLAADTQYF.

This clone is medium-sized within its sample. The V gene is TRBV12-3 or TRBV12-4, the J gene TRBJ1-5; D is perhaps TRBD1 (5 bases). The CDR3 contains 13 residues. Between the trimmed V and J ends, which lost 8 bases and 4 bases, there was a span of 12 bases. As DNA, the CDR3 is TGTGCCAGCGCCCGTGGGGGGAATCAGCCCCAGCATTTT. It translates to CASARGGNQPQHF.

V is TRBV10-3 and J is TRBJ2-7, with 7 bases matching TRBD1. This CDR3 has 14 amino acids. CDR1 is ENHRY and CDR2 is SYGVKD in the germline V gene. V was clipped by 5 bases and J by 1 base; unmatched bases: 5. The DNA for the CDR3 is TGTGCCATCAGTAAGACAGGGAATTCCTACGAGCAGTACTTC. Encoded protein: CAISKTGNSYEQYF.

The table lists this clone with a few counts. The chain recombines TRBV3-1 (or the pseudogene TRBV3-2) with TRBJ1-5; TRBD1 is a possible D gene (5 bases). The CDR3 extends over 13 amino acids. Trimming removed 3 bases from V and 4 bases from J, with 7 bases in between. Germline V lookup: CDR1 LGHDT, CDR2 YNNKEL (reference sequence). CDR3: CASSQDTNQPQHF. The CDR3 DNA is TGTGCCAGCAGCCAGGACACAAATCAGCCCCAGCATTTT.

Here the CDR3 DNA reads TGTGCCAGTAGTTTCCCAGGGGCCCAAGAGACCCAGTACTTC. It specifies CASSFPGAQETQYF. The chain is built from TRBV19 and TRBJ2-5, with D tentatively TRBD1 (6 bases). The CDR3 has 14 amino acids. In germline, CDR1 is LNHDA, CDR2 SQIVND (reference sequence). Trimming removed 5 bases at V and 1 base at J, with 11 bases between.

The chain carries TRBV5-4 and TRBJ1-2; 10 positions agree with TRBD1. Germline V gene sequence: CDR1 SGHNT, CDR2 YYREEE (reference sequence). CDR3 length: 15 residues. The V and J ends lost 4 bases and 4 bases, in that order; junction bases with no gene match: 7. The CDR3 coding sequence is TGTGCCAGCAGCCTGTCCGGGACAGGGGTCTATGGCTACACCTTC. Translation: CASSLSGTGVYGYTF.

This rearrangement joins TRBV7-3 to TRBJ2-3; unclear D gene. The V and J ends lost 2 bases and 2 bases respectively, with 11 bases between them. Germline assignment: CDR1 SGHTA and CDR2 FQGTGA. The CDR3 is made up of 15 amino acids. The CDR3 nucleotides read TGTGCCAGCAGCTTAGTGACTGGAAACACAGATACGCAGTATTTT. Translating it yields CASSLVTGNTDTQYF.

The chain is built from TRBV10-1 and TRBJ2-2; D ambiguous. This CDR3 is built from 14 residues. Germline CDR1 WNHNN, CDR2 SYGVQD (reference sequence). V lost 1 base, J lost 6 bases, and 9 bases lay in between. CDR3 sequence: CASSEYSGAGELFF. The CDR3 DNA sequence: TGCGCCAGCAGTGAGTACAGTGGCGCCGGGGAGCTGTTTTTT.

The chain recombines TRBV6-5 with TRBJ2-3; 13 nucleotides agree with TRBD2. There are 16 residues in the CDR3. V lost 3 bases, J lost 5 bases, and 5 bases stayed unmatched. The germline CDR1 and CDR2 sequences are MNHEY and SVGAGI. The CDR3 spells CASSYQGLAGLDTQYF. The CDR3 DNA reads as TGTGCCAGCAGTTATCAGGGACTAGCGGGACTAGATACGCAGTATTTT.

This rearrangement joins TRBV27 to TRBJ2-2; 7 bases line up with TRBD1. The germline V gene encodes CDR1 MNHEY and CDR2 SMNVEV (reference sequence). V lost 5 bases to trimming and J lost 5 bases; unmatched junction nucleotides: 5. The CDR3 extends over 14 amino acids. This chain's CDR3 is CASSKTGATGELFF. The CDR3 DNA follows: TGTGCCAGCAGTAAAACAGGGGCTACCGGGGAGCTGTTTTTT.

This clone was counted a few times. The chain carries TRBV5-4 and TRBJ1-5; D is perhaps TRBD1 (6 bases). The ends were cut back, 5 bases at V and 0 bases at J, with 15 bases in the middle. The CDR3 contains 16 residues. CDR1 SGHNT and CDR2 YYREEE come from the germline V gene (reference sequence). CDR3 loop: CASSKGPGDSNQPQHF. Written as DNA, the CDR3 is TGTGCCAGCAGTAAAGGGCCAGGGGATAGCAATCAGCCCCAGCATTTT.

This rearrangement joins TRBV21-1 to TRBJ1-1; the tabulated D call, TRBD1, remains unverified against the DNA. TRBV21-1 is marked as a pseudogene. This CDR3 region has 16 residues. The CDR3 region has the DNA TGTGCCAGCAGCAAAAAGGTAAAGGGGGTGAACACTGAAGCTTTCTTT. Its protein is CASSKKVKGVNTEAFF.

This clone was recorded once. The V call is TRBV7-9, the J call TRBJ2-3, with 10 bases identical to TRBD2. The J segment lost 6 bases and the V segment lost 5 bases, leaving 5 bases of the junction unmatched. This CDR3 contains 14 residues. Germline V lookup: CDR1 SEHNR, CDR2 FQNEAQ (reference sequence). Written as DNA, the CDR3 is TGTGCCAGCAGCCCTAGCGGGAGTGGCGATACGCAGTATTTT. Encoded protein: CASSPSGSGDTQYF.

The CDR3 reads CSVAYRVWEQFF. CDR3 DNA sequence: TGCAGCGTTGCGTACAGGGTGTGGGAGCAGTTCTTC. The chain has TRBV29-1 and TRBJ2-1, with D perhaps TRBD1 (6 bases). CDR3 length: 12 residues. V was trimmed by 4 bases and J by 10 bases, leaving 14 bases between them. Germline CDR1 SQVTM, CDR2 ANQGSEA.

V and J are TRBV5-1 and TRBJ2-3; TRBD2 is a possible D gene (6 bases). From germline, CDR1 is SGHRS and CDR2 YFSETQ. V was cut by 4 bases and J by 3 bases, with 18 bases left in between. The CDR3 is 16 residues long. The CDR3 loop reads CASSLDSGLGTDTQYF. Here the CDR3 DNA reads TGCGCCAGCAGCCTGGATAGCGGTTTAGGGACAGATACGCAGTATTTT. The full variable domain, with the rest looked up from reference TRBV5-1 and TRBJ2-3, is KAGVTQTPRYLIKTRGQQVTLSCSPISGHRSVSWYQQTPGQGLQFLFEYFSETQRNKGNFPGRFSGRQFSNSRSEMNVSTLELGDSALYLCASSLDSGLGTDTQYFGPGTRLTVL.

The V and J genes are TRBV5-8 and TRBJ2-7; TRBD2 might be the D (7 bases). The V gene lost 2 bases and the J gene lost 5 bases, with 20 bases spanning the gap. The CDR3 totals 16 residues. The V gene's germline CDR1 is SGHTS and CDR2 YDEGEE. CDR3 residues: CASSFSGGAGRNEQYF. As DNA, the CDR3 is TGTGCCAGCAGCTTTTCGGGGGGCGCGGGTAGGAACGAGCAGTACTTC.

In DNA form, the CDR3 reads TGTGCCAGCAGCCCGAGCAGGGAGGTCACAGATACGCAGTATTTT. Translation gives CASSPSREVTDTQYF. The rearrangement uses TRBV7-9 and TRBJ2-3; TRBD2 might be the D (6 bases). The CDR3 has 15 amino acids. Trimming shortened V by 5 bases and J by 2 bases, and 14 bases separated the two germline ends. CDR1 and CDR2 (germline): SEHNR, FQNEAQ (reference sequence).

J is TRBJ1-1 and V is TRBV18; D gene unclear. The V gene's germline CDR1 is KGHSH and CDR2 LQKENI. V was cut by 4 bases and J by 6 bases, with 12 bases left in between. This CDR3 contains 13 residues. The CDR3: CASSLGLDAEAFF. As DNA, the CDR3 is TGTGCCAGCTCACTAGGACTGGACGCTGAAGCTTTCTTT.

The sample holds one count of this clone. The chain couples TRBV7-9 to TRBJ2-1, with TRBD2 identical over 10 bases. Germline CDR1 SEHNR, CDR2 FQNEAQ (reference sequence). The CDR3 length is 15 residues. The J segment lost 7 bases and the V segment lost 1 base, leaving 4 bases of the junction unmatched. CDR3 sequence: CASSLGSGRRNEQFF. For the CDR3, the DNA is TGTGCCAGCAGCTTAGGTAGCGGGAGGCGGAATGAGCAGTTCTTC.

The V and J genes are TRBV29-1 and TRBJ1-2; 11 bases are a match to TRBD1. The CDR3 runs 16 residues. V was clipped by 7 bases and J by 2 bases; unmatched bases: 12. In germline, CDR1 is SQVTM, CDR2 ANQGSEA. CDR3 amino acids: CSAQSRDRGANYGYTF. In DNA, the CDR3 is TGCAGCGCCCAATCGCGGGACAGGGGGGCCAACTATGGCTACACCTTC.

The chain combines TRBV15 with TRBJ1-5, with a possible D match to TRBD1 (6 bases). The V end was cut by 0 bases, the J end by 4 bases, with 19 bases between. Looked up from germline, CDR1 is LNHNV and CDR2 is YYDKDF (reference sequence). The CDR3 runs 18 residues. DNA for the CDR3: TGTGCCACCAGCAGAGAAAGGGTCAGGGGTTATGGGAATCAGCCCCAGCATTTT. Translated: CATSRERVRGYGNQPQHF.